This T cell receptor (beta chain) stems from a study of T cells in Graves' hyperthyroidism and ophthalmopathy. Study summary: Specimen type is peripheral blood, collected at initial diagnosis prior to any treatment.

V lost 5 bases, J lost 4 bases, and 15 bases lay in between. The CDR3 covers 15 residues. The germline gives CDR1 SGHAT, CDR2 FQNNGV. RNA transcripts served as the template for amplifying TCR beta CDR3 regions. First-round RT-PCR with HTBI primers amplified the TCR CDR3 region. TCRdb reprocessed the multiplex PCR reads with MiXCR, giving one entry per CDR3 protein. This table holds about 360,000 distinct CDR3 sequences, about 13% found once. Each patient was aged 18 to 65 and had newly diagnosed hyperthyroidism of under 2 months' duration. Thyroid ultrasound, orbital computed tomography, clinical symptoms, and serum thyroxine and TRAb underpinned diagnoses. A remark on this clonotype: The antigen remains undetermined.

Study-level points and caveats: Blood shared most expanded thyroid clonotypes above 0.001.

V gene TRBV11-2 combines with J gene TRBJ2-1; D is unclear. The sequence was obtained from a woman between 18 and 30 years old with Graves' hyperthyroidism. Source material: blood. Here the CDR3 DNA reads TGTGCCAGCAGCCCACCCGGGCCAGCATACAATGAGCAGTTCTTC. Its protein is CASSPPGPAYNEQFF.